This paragraph reports one T cell receptor beta chain. Its antigen is unknown. V was shortened by 0 bases and J by 9 bases, with 9 bases between the two germline ends. Looked up from germline, CDR1 is SNHLY and CDR2 is FYNNEI. CDR3 size: 14 residues. Assay: immunoSEQ multiplex PCR; the TCRdb copy retains only in-frame clones and omits some. This table has some 33,000 clones, 65% to 85% appearing once. The data are from a study of a mutant IDH1 vaccine in newly diagnosed glioma. Study summary: Former treatment meant radiotherapy, temozolomide, or both; the majority had gotten both.

Study conclusions and caveats: Immune responses arising from the vaccine appeared in about 94% of patients.

Time point reported: week 35, safety follow-up. Doses of 300 ug of mutant IDH1 20-mer peptide were given with topical imiquimod. New WHO grade 3 or 4 astrocytomas that were IDH1-mutant and ATRX-lost had been found in donors. The chain links TRBV2 to TRBJ1-6; tentative D call: TRBD1 (6 bases). This material consisted of PBMCs, taken from a glioma patient whose treatment included an IDH1 peptide vaccine. This sequence was found in a woman aged 30 to 39 with glioma. Some clones in this sample may be carry-over from other donors' samples. The CDR3 region has the DNA TGTGCCAGCAGTGAAGCTCAGGGGCTTTCACCCCTCCACTTT. Protein product: CASSEAQGLSPLHF.